This T cell receptor (beta chain) was found in a study of graft-versus-host responses after intestinal transplantation. Study-wide context: Multivisceral, liver-intestinal, or isolated intestinal transplants were performed in recipients. The recipients all started with anti-thymocyte globulin induction and then took tacrolimus and steroids for 2 to 3 years. General observations from the study: GvH clones were found in recipient marrow; some appeared first in ileum or blood. Circulating GvH clones peaking coincided with falling HvG clones soon after transplant.

Only in-frame clones appear in the TCRdb table, and some are missing; sequencing was by immunoSEQ multiplex PCR. The top ten hold roughly 0.28% of the sample, which has tens of thousands of clones, about 87% seen once. The CDR3 totals 20 residues. The trim removed 1 base at V and 4 bases at J, leaving 16 bases unmatched. In germline, CDR1 is SGHVS, CDR2 FQNEAQ. As concerns this clone: No antigen is known for it.

The sequence was obtained from a human donor who was the organ donor for an intestinal transplant. The chain carries TRBV7-8 and TRBJ2-2; 9 nucleotides agree with TRBD2. Source: unstimulated CD4+ T cells sorted from spleen or lymph node cells, taken before transplant. The CDR3 nucleotides are TGTGCCAGCAGCTTAGGTCGACTAAGAGCGGGGGGCCCGGGCACCGGGGAGCTGTTTTTT. It is translated as CASSLGRLRAGGPGTGELFF.